What follows are 10 T cell receptor beta chains derived from one specimen sequenced in a study of OX40 agonist ivuxolimab in advanced cancers. Here immunoSEQ multiplex PCR was the method, and the copy in TCRdb shows in-frame clones only, minus some. The sample lists roughly 60,000 clones, roughly 89% occurring once. Sequencing used CD4+ or CD8+ T cells sorted from blood, obtained in a trial of the OX40 agonist ivuxolimab. The receptor source for this set is an adult with an advanced solid tumor such as melanoma, head and neck, liver or kidney cancer.

This chain joins TRBV27 and TRBJ2-7, with no clear D. Per the germline V gene, CDR1 is MNHEY and CDR2 is SMNVEV (reference sequence). V shed 7 bases and J shed 5 bases, with 9 bases lying between them. The CDR3 contains 11 residues. The CDR3 spells CASNGNNEQYF. CDR3 DNA: TGTGCCAGCAACGGAAACAACGAGCAGTACTTC.

A few counts support this clone. The rearrangement uses TRBV4-2 and TRBJ2-5; 15 bases map to TRBD2. Germline V gives CDR1 LGHNA, CDR2 YNFKEQ. V shed 0 bases, J shed 9 bases, and the junction held 5 bases outside the gene matches. CDR3 length equals 16 residues. This CDR3 reads CASSQDAGTSGRSQYF. In DNA, the CDR3 is TGTGCCAGCAGCCAAGACGCCGGGACTAGCGGGAGGTCCCAGTACTTC.

This chain uses TRBV6-1 with TRBJ2-3; a possible D gene is TRBD1 (5 bases). Germline V gives CDR1 MNHNS, CDR2 SASEGT. This CDR3 spans 14 amino acids. V lost 6 bases to trimming and J lost 6 bases, with 16 bases between them. This CDR3 is CASRVTASSDTQYF. Here the CDR3 DNA reads TGTGCCAGCAGGGTGACAGCCTCCTCCGATACGCAGTATTTT.

This clone appeared a few times. The chain joins TRBV6-5 to TRBJ2-2; D not certain. Trimming removed 2 bases at V and 6 bases at J, with 13 bases between. The CDR3 loop spans 15 amino acids. Germline V gene lookup returns CDR1 MNHEY and CDR2 SVGAGI. The CDR3 here is CASSYADQGAGELFF. CDR3 bases: TGTGCCAGCAGTTACGCTGACCAAGGTGCCGGGGAGCTGTTTTTT.

The chain employs TRBV11-3 and TRBJ2-5; D might be TRBD1 (6 bases). The V and J ends lost 4 bases and 1 base respectively, with 13 bases between them. From germline, CDR1 is SGHNT and CDR2 YENEEA. CDR3 size: 15 residues. The CDR3 protein is CASSSPLGGQETQYF. The CDR3 DNA reads TGTGCCAGCAGCTCGCCCCTAGGGGGCCAAGAGACCCAGTACTTC.

This clone has more than one count but fewer than ten. The V and J genes are TRBV14 and TRBJ1-1; D unclear. Germline V gene lookup returns CDR1 SGHDN and CDR2 FVKESK. CDR3 length equals 13 residues. Between the trimmed V and J ends, which lost 1 base and 4 bases, there was a span of 7 bases. In nucleotides, the CDR3 is TGTGCCAGCAGCCAAGTTTGGCCCACTGAAGCTTTCTTT. It translates to CASSQVWPTEAFF. The full variable domain, with the rest looked up from reference TRBV14 and TRBJ1-1, is EAGVTQFPSHSVIEKGQTVTLRCDPISGHDNLYWYRRVMGKEIKFLLHFVKESKQDESGMPNNRFLAERTGGTYSTLKVQPAELEDSGVYFCASSQVWPTEAFFGQGTRLTVV.

The genes are TRBV7-8 and TRBJ1-5; TRBD1 matches 7 bases. CDR1 is SGHVS and CDR2 is FQNEAQ in the germline V gene. Losses at the gene ends were 1 base for V and 0 bases for J; bases not matched to a gene: 6. The CDR3 covers 17 residues. The CDR3 loop is CASSLERRGPSNQPQHF. The CDR3 coding sequence is TGTGCCAGCAGCTTAGAAAGGAGGGGGCCTAGCAATCAGCCCCAGCATTTT.

This clone was recorded only once. The chain links TRBV2 to TRBJ1-4; maybe TRBD1 (5 bases). Trimming pared 7 bases from V and 4 bases from J, leaving 10 bases between. The CDR3 has 13 residues. Looked up from germline, CDR1 is SNHLY and CDR2 is FYNNEI. CDR3 amino acids: CASIRDVNEKLFF. In DNA form, the CDR3 reads TGTGCCAGCATCCGGGACGTTAATGAAAAACTGTTTTTT.

The chain employs TRBV9 and TRBJ2-5; D not resolved. CDR1 is SGDLS and CDR2 is YYNGEE in the germline V gene. CDR3 size: 14 residues. Deletions cut 0 bases from V and 3 bases from J, with 9 bases between. CDR3 sequence reads: CASSVGGSEETQYF. The CDR3 nucleotides are TGTGCCAGCAGCGTAGGGGGTTCAGAAGAGACCCAGTACTTC.

The rearrangement links TRBV7-2 to TRBJ1-1; D is unclear. Trimming pared 5 bases from V and 11 bases from J, leaving 9 bases between. CDR3 size: 10 residues. CDR1 and CDR2 from the germline V gene are SGHTA and FQGNSA. In DNA form, the CDR3 reads TGTGCCAGCAGCCCCGCCACGGCTTTCTTT. Translation gives CASSPATAFF.